The 9 T cell receptor beta chains given below trace back to one sample, sequenced in a study of blood T cell repertoires in COVID-19. The repertoire was sequenced with immunoSEQ multiplex PCR; TCRdb's copy has only in-frame clones and lacks some. The table has roughly 150,000 clones, roughly 84% seen once. Sequenced material: PBMCs or T cells enriched from blood (not recorded which). The receptors were gathered from a man in his 60s who had recovered from COVID-19.

This rearrangement joins TRBV11-2 to TRBJ2-7, with D tentatively TRBD1 (5 bases). The germline V gene has CDR1 SGHAT and CDR2 FQNNGV. The CDR3 is made up of 12 amino acids. Between the trimmed V and J ends, which lost 4 bases and 9 bases, there was a span of 13 bases. The CDR3 protein is CASSSPGIVQYF. The CDR3 bases are TGTGCCAGCAGCTCCCCAGGGATAGTGCAGTACTTC.

The chain has TRBV30 and TRBJ2-3, with D possibly being TRBD2 (7 bases). CDR3 length: 16 amino acids. The V and J ends lost 0 bases and 0 bases respectively, with 13 bases between them. Germline-derived CDR1 and CDR2 are GTSNPN and SVGIG (reference sequence). Written as DNA, the CDR3 is TGTGCCTGGAGTGTAGGGGGGGGGCTTAGCACAGATACGCAGTATTTT. This codes for CAWSVGGGLSTDTQYF. Full variable domain (outside the CDR3, taken from reference TRBV30 and TRBJ2-3): SQTIHQWPATLVQPVGSPLSLECTVEGTSNPNLYWYRQAAGRGLQLLFYSVGIGQISSEVPQNLSASRPQDRQFILSSKKLLLSDSGFYLCAWSVGGGLSTDTQYFGPGTRLTVL.

This rearrangement joins TRBV3-1 (or the pseudogene TRBV3-2) to TRBJ1-5, with 9 nucleotides matching TRBD1. Germline trimming cut 5 bases from V and 4 bases from J; bases unmatched to any gene: 3. The CDR3 has 14 amino acids. From germline, CDR1 is LGHDT and CDR2 YNNKEL (reference sequence). The CDR3 here is CASSTTGGNQPQHF. CDR3 DNA: TGTGCCAGCAGCACGACAGGGGGGAATCAGCCCCAGCATTTT.

The chain is built from TRBV28 and TRBJ2-7, with TRBD1 matching 11 bases. The germline CDR1 and CDR2 sequences are MDHEN and SYDVKM. The CDR3 has 15 residues. The J segment lost 5 bases and the V segment lost 3 bases, leaving 6 bases of the junction unmatched. CDR3 nucleotides: TGTGCCAGCAGTTTGAGGACAGGGGGCTTCAACGAGCAGTACTTC. Translation: CASSLRTGGFNEQYF.

V and J are TRBV3-1 (or the pseudogene TRBV3-2) and TRBJ2-6; D is undetermined. This CDR3 has 14 amino acids. The germline gives CDR1 LGHDT, CDR2 YNNKEL (reference sequence). V was pared by 4 bases and J by 0 bases, with 4 bases between. Here the CDR3 DNA reads TGTGCCAGCAGCCCATCCTCTGGGGCCAACGTCCTGACTTTC. Translated: CASSPSSGANVLTF.

J is TRBJ1-1 and V is TRBV4-1; weak D call: TRBD1 (6 bases). V was trimmed by 0 bases and J by 4 bases, leaving 9 bases between them. The CDR3 has 14 residues. Germline V gives CDR1 MGHRA, CDR2 YSYEKL. The CDR3 sequence: CASSQDRGFTEAFF. CDR3 DNA sequence: TGCGCCAGCAGCCAAGATAGGGGGTTCACTGAAGCTTTCTTT.

The chain joins TRBV7-9 to TRBJ2-1; D is unresolved. Germline CDR1 SEHNR, CDR2 FQNEAQ (reference sequence). V gave up 1 base and J gave up 1 base, with 5 bases separating them. The CDR3 runs to 14 residues. The CDR3 spells CASSLGGSYNEQFF. The CDR3 DNA reads as TGTGCCAGCAGCTTAGGAGGATCCTACAATGAGCAGTTCTTC.

This clone has just one count. The chain carries TRBV5-1 and TRBJ2-2; 10 bases are a match to TRBD1. Germline V gene lookup returns CDR1 SGHRS and CDR2 YFSETQ. The CDR3 is made up of 15 amino acids. V gave up 0 bases and J gave up 5 bases; unmatched junction bases: 1. This chain's CDR3 is CASSLGTGGTGELFF. The CDR3 nucleotides are TGCGCCAGCAGCTTGGGGACAGGGGGTACCGGGGAGCTGTTTTTT.

J is TRBJ1-1 and V is TRBV7-9; 9 bases are shared with TRBD1. J was trimmed by 4 bases and V by 1 base; bases with no gene match: 4. Germline V gives CDR1 SEHNR, CDR2 FQNEAQ (reference sequence). The CDR3 is 15 amino acids. The CDR3 coding sequence is TGTGCCAGCAGCTTAGGGGGACAGGGAGGCACTGAAGCTTTCTTT. Translating gives CASSLGGQGGTEAFF. The full variable domain, completed using reference TRBV7-9 and TRBJ1-1, is DTGVSQNPRHKITKRGQNVTFRCDPISEHNRLYWYRQTLGQGPEFLTYFQNEAQLEKSRLLSDRFSAERPKGSFSTLEIQRTEQGDSAMYLCASSLGGQGGTEAFFGQGTRLTVV.